The rows below give T cell receptor beta chains drawn from one sample of a study of T cells in Graves' hyperthyroidism and ophthalmopathy. One entry per CDR3 protein, called by TCRdb with MiXCR from the multiplex PCR reads. The table lists roughly 400,000 distinct CDR3 sequences, approximately 14% of them singletons, with about 27% in the top ten. Sequencing was performed on blood. The source of these receptors is a young woman with Graves' hyperthyroidism that later progressed to Graves' ophthalmopathy. The CDR3 runs from the conserved cysteine through the conserved F or W. The D gene is left open where the match is weak. Rows may omit the clone size; those that give it use once, few, many or a size class.

TRBD1	TRBV18	few	TRBJ2-3	CASSPPSDRERADTQYF	TGTGCCAGCTCACCACCCTCGGACAGGGAGAGAGCAGATACGCAGTATTTT
TRBD2	TRBV12-3/TRBV12-4	many	TRBJ2-1	CASSYPGLGMNEQFF	TGTGCCAGCAGTTACCCGGGACTAGGAATGAATGAGCAGTTCTTC
-	TRBV7-2	-	TRBJ2-3	CASSSSRVGLSTDTQYF	TGTGCCAGCAGCTCCTCCCGGGTCGGGTTAAGCACAGATACGCAGTATTTT
TRBD2	TRBV3-1	-	TRBJ2-5	CASGRAETQYF	TGTGCCAGCGGGAGGGCAGAGACCCAGTACTTC
-	TRBV24-1	-	TRBJ2-1	CATSGDSNNEQFF	TGTGCCACCAGCGGGGACTCTAACAATGAGCAGTTCTTC
-	TRBV5-1	many	TRBJ2-2	CASSSGAGELFF	TGCGCCAGCAGCTCGGGCGCCGGGGAGCTGTTTTTT
-	TRBV6-1	many	TRBJ1-1	CASSEAGGPTEAFF	TGTGCCAGCAGTGAAGCCGGGGGGCCCACTGAAGCTTTCTTT
TRBD2	TRBV6-2/TRBV6-3	once	TRBJ2-7	CASSLGLVGRYEQYF	TGTGCCAGCAGTCTTGGACTAGTGGGTCGCTACGAGCAGTACTTC
-	TRBV5-6	-	TRBJ2-7	CASSSQGLHEQYF	TGTGCCAGCAGCTCACAGGGTTTGCACGAGCAGTACTTC
-	TRBV12-5	-	TRBJ2-3	CASGLSVGQADTQYF	TGTGCTAGTGGTTTGTCGGTAGGGCAAGCAGATACGCAGTATTTT
TRBD1	TRBV27	many	TRBJ1-2	CASRPYPGQGVNYGYTF	TGTGCCAGCAGACCCTACCCAGGACAGGGCGTTAACTATGGCTACACCTTC
-	TRBV20-1	few	TRBJ2-1	CSASLFYNEQFF	TGCAGTGCTAGCCTCTTTTACAATGAGCAGTTCTTC
TRBD1	TRBV5-1	many	TRBJ2-1	CASSRGQGAWNEQFF	TGCGCCAGCAGCCGGGGACAGGGGGCTTGGAATGAGCAGTTCTTC
TRBD1	TRBV10-3	many	TRBJ1-1	CAIRRDRDTEAFF	TGTGCCATCAGACGGGACAGGGACACTGAAGCTTTCTTT
TRBD2	TRBV27	many	TRBJ2-3	CASSLPPHIAGVIDTQYF	TGTGCCAGCAGTCTCCCCCCCCATATAGCGGGAGTTATAGATACGCAGTATTTT
TRBD1	TRBV28	few	TRBJ1-5	CASSLPGQERQPQHF	TGTGCCAGCAGTTTACCGGGACAGGAGAGGCAGCCCCAGCATTTT
-	TRBV24-1	many	TRBJ1-1	CATRAGAWTEAFF	TGTGCCACCCGAGCGGGGGCTTGGACTGAAGCTTTCTTT
-	TRBV6-2/TRBV6-3	many	TRBJ1-1	CASITGRPLSAASTEAFF	TGTGCCAGCATTACCGGGCGGCCTCTGAGCGCGGCGAGCACTGAAGCTTTCTTT
TRBD2	TRBV24-1	many	TRBJ2-5	CATSDVRTSGSETQYF	TGTGCCACCAGTGATGTGAGGACTAGCGGGAGTGAGACCCAGTACTTC
TRBD1	TRBV6-2/TRBV6-3	many	TRBJ2-7	CASSYLGQGSSYEQYF	TGTGCCAGCAGTTACTTGGGACAGGGGAGTTCCTACGAGCAGTACTTC
TRBD1	TRBV7-6	few	TRBJ2-1	CASSPQGAHEQFF	TGTGCCAGCAGCCCACAGGGGGCACATGAGCAGTTCTTC
-	TRBV20-1	few	TRBJ2-5	CSASSGPWRETQYF	TGCAGTGCTTCCTCCGGGCCCTGGAGGGAGACCCAGTACTTC
-	TRBV20-1	many	TRBJ1-6	CSADGGVGSYNSPLHF	TGCAGTGCCGATGGGGGAGTTGGCTCCTATAATTCACCCCTCCACTTT
-	TRBV20-1	few	TRBJ2-7	CSARDWDRAYEQYF	TGCAGTGCTAGAGATTGGGACCGAGCCTACGAGCAGTACTTC
TRBD1	TRBV6-6	many	TRBJ1-1	CASSYSVTQGAPMNTEAFF	TGTGCCAGCAGTTACTCCGTCACCCAGGGGGCCCCCATGAACACTGAAGCTTTCTTT
-	TRBV6-5	many	TRBJ2-5	CASSYRPPYDETQYF	TGTGCCAGCAGTTACCGTCCCCCCTACGATGAGACCCAGTACTTC
-	TRBV6-5	-	TRBJ2-1	CARSYSYHFGTSYNEQFF	TGTGCCCGCAGTTATTCTTACCATTTCGGGACATCCTACAATGAGCAGTTCTTC
-	TRBV6-5	few	TRBJ2-7	CASSYSTAPYEQYF	TGTGCCAGCAGTTACTCGACGGCCCCTTACGAGCAGTACTTC
TRBD2	TRBV19	-	TRBJ2-7	CASRREVGYEQYF	TGTGCCAGTAGGCGGGAGGTAGGCTACGAGCAGTACTTC
TRBD2	TRBV19	many	TRBJ2-1	CASSRGLAGEVEQFF	TGTGCCAGTAGTAGAGGACTAGCGGGAGAAGTCGAGCAGTTCTTC
TRBD2	TRBV13	-	TRBJ2-1	CASSLGVLAGDGGTGNNEQFF	TGTGCCAGCAGCTTAGGCGTGCTAGCGGGAGACGGAGGTACAGGTAACAATGAGCAGTTCTTC
-	TRBV2	many	TRBJ2-4	CASSRESGLAKNIQYF	TGTGCCAGCAGTAGAGAAAGCGGCTTAGCCAAAAACATTCAGTACTTC
-	TRBV12-3/TRBV12-4	many	TRBJ1-2	CASSPEPWFGYTF	TGTGCCAGCAGTCCCGAACCCTGGTTTGGCTACACCTTC
-	TRBV20-1	-	TRBJ1-3	CSARDPTDSGNTIYF	TGCAGTGCTAGAGACCCGACCGACTCAGGAAACACCATATATTTT
TRBD2	TRBV10-1	-	TRBJ2-2	CASSELALGGANTGELFF	TGCGCCAGCAGTGAGCTTGCCTTGGGGGGGGCGAACACCGGGGAGCTGTTTTTT
TRBD2	TRBV29-1	-	TRBJ2-2	CSVVSGANTGELFF	TGCAGCGTTGTGAGCGGGGCTAACACCGGGGAGCTGTTTTTT
-	TRBV6-1	many	TRBJ2-1	CASSESRGDNEQFF	TGTGCCAGCAGTGAATCTCGCGGGGACAATGAGCAGTTCTTC
TRBD1	TRBV20-1	few	TRBJ2-5	CSAPSGTAKETQYF	TGCAGTGCGCCCTCCGGGACAGCCAAAGAGACCCAGTACTTC
-	TRBV7-2	-	TRBJ1-6	CASSLEPAYNSPLHF	TGTGCCAGCAGCTTAGAGCCGGCTTATAATTCACCCCTCCACTTT
-	TRBV10-3	few	TRBJ2-2	CAASGHANTGELFF	TGTGCCGCGTCGGGACACGCGAACACCGGGGAGCTGTTTTTT
-	TRBV6-1	few	TRBJ1-2	CASSSEGQGYTF	TGTGCCAGCAGTTCTGAGGGTCAAGGCTACACCTTC
-	TRBV9	-	TRBJ1-4	CASSPRTGGGKLFF	TGTGCCAGCAGCCCCCGAACGGGGGGTGGGAAACTGTTTTTT
TRBD2	TRBV4-1	many	TRBJ2-7	CASSQVLAGAYEQYF	TGCGCCAGCAGCCAAGTATTAGCGGGAGCCTACGAGCAGTACTTC
-	TRBV7-2	many	TRBJ2-7	CASSLAGTHAYEQYF	TGTGCCAGCAGCTTAGCCGGGACCCATGCCTACGAGCAGTACTTC
-	TRBV6-5	-	TRBJ1-5	CASSYGRGRDQPQHF	TGTGCCAGCAGTTACGGGCGGGGGCGGGATCAGCCCCAGCATTTT
-	TRBV11-2	-	TRBJ2-7	CASSPPAGPRYEQYF	TGTGCCAGCAGCCCACCGGCTGGGCCGCGCTACGAGCAGTACTTC
TRBD2	TRBV6-1	many	TRBJ2-5	CASSEVAGGSGETQYF	TGTGCCAGCAGTGAGGTGGCTGGCGGGAGCGGGGAGACCCAGTACTTC
-	TRBV12-3/TRBV12-4	-	TRBJ2-5	CASSLRRRQETQYF	TGTGCCAGCAGTTTACGGCGGAGGCAAGAGACCCAGTACTTC
TRBD1	TRBV2	many	TRBJ1-1	CASSGGDRGATEAFF	TGTGCCAGCAGTGGGGGGGACAGGGGAGCCACTGAAGCTTTCTTT